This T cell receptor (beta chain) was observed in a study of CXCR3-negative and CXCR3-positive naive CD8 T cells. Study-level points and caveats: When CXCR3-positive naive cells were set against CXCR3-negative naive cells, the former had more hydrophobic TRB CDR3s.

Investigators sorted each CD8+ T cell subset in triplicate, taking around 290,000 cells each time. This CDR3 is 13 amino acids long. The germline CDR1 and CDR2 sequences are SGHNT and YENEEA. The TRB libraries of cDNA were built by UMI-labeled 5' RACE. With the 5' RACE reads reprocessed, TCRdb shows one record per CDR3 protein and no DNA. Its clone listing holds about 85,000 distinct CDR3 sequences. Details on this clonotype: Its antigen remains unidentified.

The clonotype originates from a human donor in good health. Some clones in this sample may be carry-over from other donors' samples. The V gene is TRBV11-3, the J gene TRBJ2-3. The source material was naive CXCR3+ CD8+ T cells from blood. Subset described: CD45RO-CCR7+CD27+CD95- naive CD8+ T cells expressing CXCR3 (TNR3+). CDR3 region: CASSFQGGDTQYF.